A single sample gave rise to the 5 T cell receptor beta chains below, sequenced in a study of Tregs in tolerant kidney transplant recipients (dated by TCRdb to the late 2010s). The library was built by means of the immunoSEQ multiplex PCR assay. The table was pulled from immuneACCESS by TCRdb, which kept in-frame rearrangements only. Such tables lose some clones; where checked, under half of the loss comes from unresolved V genes, and the rest has no known cause. The sample table records about 64,000 clones; about 87% of these occur just once. The ten largest account for around 4% of the sample. The time point tag for this specimen amounts to: 6 months after combined kidney and bone marrow transplant. The transplants used related donors with nonmyeloablative bone marrow transplantation, and mixed chimerism in the human trials was transient. Sequenced here: CD4+ T cells from blood (PBMCs), sampled 6 months after the transplant. These receptors came from a human patient who received a combined kidney and bone marrow transplant. Some T cells seen after a transplant may have their origin in the graft donor.

Remarks on this clone: Within the sample, other DNA sequences also encode this same CDR3. This rearrangement joins TRBV5-1 to TRBJ2-2; 7 bases align to TRBD2. The V gene's germline CDR1 is SGHRS and CDR2 YFSETQ. This CDR3 has 16 amino acids. The V segment lost 4 bases and the J segment 0 bases; nucleotides outside the gene matches: 6. CDR3 coding DNA: TGCGCCAGCAGCAACGGACTAGAAGCGAACACCGGGGAGCTGTTTTTT. It translates to CASSNGLEANTGELFF. Full variable domain (rest looked up from reference TRBV5-1 and TRBJ2-2): KAGVTQTPRYLIKTRGQQVTLSCSPISGHRSVSWYQQTPGQGLQFLFEYFSETQRNKGNFPGRFSGRQFSNSRSEMNVSTLELGDSALYLCASSNGLEANTGELFFGEGSRLTVL.

This chain joins TRBV7-2 and TRBJ2-7; 8 positions match TRBD2. J lost 5 bases, V lost 5 bases, and 5 bases had no gene match. CDR3 size: 13 residues. Germline loops: CDR1 SGHTA, CDR2 FQGNSA. The CDR3 coding sequence is TGTGCCAGCAGCGTGTTTAGCGGGAACGAGCAGTACTTC. Residues: CASSVFSGNEQYF.

This chain uses TRBV5-6 with TRBJ1-2; D remains ambiguous. The CDR3 has 13 residues. CDR1 and CDR2 from the germline V gene are SGHDT and YYEEEE. Trimming left V 2 bases short and J 4 bases short, with 9 bases between. CDR3 sequence: CASSLVQLYGYTF. CDR3 in DNA: TGTGCCAGCAGCTTAGTACAGCTCTATGGCTACACCTTC.

CDR3 region: CASSPGQPLSGNTIYF. The CDR3 bases are TGTGCCAGCTCACCCGGACAGCCACTCTCTGGAAACACCATATATTTT. This chain links TRBV18 with TRBJ1-3, with a possible D match to TRBD1 (6 bases). The CDR3 is 16 amino acids. The V gene lost 3 bases and the J gene lost 0 bases, with 12 bases spanning the gap. The germline V gene has CDR1 KGHSH and CDR2 LQKENI.

This sequence joins TRBV25-1 and TRBJ2-5; possibly TRBD1 for D (7 bases). Germline V gene lookup returns CDR1 MGHDK and CDR2 SYGVNS. This CDR3 is 14 amino acids long. Trimming took off 5 bases at V and 4 bases at J, with 14 bases between the two ends. CDR3 loop: CASSKNRGGETQYF. The CDR3 nucleotides read TGTGCCAGCAGTAAGAACAGGGGAGGAGAGACCCAGTACTTC.